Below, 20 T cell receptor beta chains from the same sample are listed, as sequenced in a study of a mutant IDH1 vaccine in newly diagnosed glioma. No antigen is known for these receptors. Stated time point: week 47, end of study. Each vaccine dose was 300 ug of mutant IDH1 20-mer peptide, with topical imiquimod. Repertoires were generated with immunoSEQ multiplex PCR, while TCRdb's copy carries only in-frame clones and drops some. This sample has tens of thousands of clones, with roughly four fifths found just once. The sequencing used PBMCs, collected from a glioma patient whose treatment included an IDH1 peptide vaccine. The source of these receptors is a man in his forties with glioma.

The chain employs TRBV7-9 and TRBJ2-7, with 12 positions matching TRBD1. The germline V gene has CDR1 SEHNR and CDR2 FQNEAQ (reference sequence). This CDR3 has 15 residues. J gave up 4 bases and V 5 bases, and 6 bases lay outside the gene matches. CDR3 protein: CASSPPGQGAYEQYF. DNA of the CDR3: TGTGCCAGCAGCCCTCCGGGACAGGGGGCGTACGAGCAGTACTTC. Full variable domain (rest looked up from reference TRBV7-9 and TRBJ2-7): DTGVSQNPRHKITKRGQNVTFRCDPISEHNRLYWYRQTLGQGPEFLTYFQNEAQLEKSRLLSDRFSAERPKGSFSTLEIQRTEQGDSAMYLCASSPPGQGAYEQYFGPGTRLTVT.

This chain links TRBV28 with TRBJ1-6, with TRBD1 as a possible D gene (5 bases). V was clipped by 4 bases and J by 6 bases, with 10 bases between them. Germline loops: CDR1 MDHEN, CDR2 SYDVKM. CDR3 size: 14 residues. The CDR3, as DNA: TGTGCCAGCAGTTCCGGGACGGCTAATTCACCCCTCCACTTT. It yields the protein CASSSGTANSPLHF.

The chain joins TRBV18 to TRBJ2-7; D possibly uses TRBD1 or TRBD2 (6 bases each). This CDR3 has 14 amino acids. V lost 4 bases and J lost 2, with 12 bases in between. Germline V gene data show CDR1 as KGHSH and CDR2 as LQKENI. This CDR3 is CASSRGGIAYEQYF. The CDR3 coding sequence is TGTGCCAGCTCACGAGGGGGGATAGCCTACGAGCAGTACTTC.

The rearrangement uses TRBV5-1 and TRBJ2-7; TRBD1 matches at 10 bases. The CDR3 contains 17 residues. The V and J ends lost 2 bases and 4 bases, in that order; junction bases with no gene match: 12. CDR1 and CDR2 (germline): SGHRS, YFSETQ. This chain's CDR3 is CASSLSPRGQGTYEQYF. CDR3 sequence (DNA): TGCGCCAGCAGCTTAAGTCCCCGGGGACAGGGGACGTACGAGCAGTACTTC.

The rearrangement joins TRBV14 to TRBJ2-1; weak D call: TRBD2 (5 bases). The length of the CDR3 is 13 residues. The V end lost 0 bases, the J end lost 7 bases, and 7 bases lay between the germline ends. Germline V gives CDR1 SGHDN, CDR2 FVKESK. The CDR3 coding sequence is TGTGCCAGCAGCCAAGAGGGAGAGAATGAGCAGTTCTTC. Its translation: CASSQEGENEQFF.

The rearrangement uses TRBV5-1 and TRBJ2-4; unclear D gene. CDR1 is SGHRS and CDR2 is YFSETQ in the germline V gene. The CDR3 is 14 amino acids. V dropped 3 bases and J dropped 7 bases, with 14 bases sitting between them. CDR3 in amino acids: CASSSRWGGNIQYF. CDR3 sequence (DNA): TGCGCCAGCAGCTCGCGGTGGGGTGGCAACATTCAGTACTTC. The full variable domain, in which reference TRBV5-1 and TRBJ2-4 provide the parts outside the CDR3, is KAGVTQTPRYLIKTRGQQVTLSCSPISGHRSVSWYQQTPGQGLQFLFEYFSETQRNKGNFPGRFSGRQFSNSRSEMNVSTLELGDSALYLCASSSRWGGNIQYFGAGTRLSVL.

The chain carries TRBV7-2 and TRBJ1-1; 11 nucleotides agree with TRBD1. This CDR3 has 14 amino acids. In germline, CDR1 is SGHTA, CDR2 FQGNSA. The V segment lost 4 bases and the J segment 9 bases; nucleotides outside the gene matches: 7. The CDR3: CASSSTKDRGQAFF. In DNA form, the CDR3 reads TGTGCCAGCAGCTCTACCAAGGACAGGGGGCAAGCTTTCTTT. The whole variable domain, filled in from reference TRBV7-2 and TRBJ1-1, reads GAGVSQSPSNKVTEKGKDVELRCDPISGHTALYWYRQSLGQGLEFLIYFQGNSAPDKSGLPSDRFSAERTGGSVSTLTIQRTQQEDSAVYLCASSSTKDRGQAFFGQGTRLTVV.

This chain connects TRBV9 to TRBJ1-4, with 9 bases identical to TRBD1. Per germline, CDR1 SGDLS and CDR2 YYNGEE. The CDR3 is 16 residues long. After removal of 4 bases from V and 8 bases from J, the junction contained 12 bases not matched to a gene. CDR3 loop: CASSKTGGLFNEKLFF. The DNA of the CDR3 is TGTGCCAGCAGCAAGACAGGGGGGCTTTTCAACGAAAAACTGTTTTTT.

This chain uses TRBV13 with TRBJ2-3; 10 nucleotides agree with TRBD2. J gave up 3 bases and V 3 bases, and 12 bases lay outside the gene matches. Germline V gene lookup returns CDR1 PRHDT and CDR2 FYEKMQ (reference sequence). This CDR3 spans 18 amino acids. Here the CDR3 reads CASSLYPPASGRTDTQYF. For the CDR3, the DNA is TGTGCCAGCAGCTTGTATCCCCCGGCTAGCGGGAGAACAGATACGCAGTATTTT. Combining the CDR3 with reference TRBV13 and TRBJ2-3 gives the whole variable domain AAGVIQSPRHLIKEKRETATLKCYPIPRHDTVYWYQQGPGQDPQFLISFYEKMQSDKGSIPDRFSAQQFSDYHSELNMSSLELGDSALYFCASSLYPPASGRTDTQYFGPGTRLTVL.

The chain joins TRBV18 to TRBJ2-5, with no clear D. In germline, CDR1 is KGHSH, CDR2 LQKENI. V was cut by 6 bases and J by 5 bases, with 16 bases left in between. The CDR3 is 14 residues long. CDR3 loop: CASSQIGRAETQYF. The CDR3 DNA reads TGTGCCAGCTCTCAAATTGGACGCGCGGAGACCCAGTACTTC.

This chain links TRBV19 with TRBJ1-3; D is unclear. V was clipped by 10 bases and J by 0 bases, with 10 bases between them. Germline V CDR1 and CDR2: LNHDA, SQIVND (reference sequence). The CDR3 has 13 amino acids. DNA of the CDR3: TGTGCCATCCGGGCCCACTCTGGAAACACCATATATTTT. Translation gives CAIRAHSGNTIYF.

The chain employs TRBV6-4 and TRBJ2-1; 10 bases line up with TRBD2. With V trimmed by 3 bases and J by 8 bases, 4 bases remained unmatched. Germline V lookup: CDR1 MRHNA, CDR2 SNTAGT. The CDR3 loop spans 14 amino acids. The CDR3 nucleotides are TGTGCCAGCAGTGATAGCGGGGGGCAGGATGAGCAGTTCTTC. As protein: CASSDSGGQDEQFF.

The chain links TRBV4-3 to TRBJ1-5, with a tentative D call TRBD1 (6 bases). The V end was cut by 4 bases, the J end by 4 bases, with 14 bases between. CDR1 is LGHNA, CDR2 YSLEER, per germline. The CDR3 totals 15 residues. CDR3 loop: CASSPGGGANQPQHF. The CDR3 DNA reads TGCGCCAGCAGCCCCGGAGGGGGGGCTAATCAGCCCCAGCATTTT.

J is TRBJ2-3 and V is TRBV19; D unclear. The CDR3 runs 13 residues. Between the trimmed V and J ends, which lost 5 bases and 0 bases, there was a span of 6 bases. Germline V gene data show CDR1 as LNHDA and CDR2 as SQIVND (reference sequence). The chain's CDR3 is CASSVTSTDTQYF. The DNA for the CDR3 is TGTGCCAGTAGTGTCACTAGCACAGATACGCAGTATTTT. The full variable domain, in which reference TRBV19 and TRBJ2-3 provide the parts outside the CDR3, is DGGITQSPKYLFRKEGQNVTLSCEQNLNHDAMYWYRQDPGQGLRLIYYSQIVNDFQKGDIAEGYSVSREKKESFPLTVTSAQKNPTAFYLCASSVTSTDTQYFGPGTRLTVL.

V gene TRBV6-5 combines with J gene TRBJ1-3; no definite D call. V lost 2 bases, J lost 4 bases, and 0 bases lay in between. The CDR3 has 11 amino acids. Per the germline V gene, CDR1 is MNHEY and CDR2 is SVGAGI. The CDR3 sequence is CASSYGNTIYF. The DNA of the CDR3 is TGTGCCAGCAGTTACGGAAACACCATATATTTT.

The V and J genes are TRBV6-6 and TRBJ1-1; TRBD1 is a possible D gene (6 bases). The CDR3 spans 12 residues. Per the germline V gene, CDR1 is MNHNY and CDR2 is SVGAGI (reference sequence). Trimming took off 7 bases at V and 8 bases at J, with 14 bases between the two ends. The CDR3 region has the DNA TGTGCCAGCAAGGAGGGTGACAGGGAAGCTTTCTTT. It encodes CASKEGDREAFF.

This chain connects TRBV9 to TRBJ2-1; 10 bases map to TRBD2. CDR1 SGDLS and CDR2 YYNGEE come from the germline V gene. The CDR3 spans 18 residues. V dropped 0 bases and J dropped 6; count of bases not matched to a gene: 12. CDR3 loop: CASSVGRAGGRPGNEQFF. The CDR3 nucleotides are TGTGCCAGCAGCGTAGGTCGAGCGGGGGGGCGGCCCGGCAATGAGCAGTTCTTC.

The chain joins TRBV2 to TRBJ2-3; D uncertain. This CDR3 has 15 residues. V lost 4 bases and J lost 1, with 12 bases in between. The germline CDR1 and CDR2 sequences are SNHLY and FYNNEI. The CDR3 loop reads CASSAPGSGTDTQYF. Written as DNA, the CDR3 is TGTGCCAGCAGTGCCCCCGGGTCTGGCACAGATACGCAGTATTTT.

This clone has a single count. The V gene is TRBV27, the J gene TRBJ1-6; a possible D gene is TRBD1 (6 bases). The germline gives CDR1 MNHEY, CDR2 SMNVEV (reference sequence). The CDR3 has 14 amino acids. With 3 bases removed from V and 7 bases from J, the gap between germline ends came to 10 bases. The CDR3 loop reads CASSFRRGNSPLHF. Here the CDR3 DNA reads TGTGCCAGCAGTTTCCGAAGGGGGAATTCACCCCTCCACTTT.

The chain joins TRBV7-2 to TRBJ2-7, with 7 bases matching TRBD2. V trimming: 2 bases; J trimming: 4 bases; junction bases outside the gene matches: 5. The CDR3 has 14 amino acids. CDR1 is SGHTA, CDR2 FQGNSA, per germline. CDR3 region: CASSLWRERYEQYF. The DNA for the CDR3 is TGTGCCAGCAGCTTATGGCGGGAGAGGTACGAGCAGTACTTC. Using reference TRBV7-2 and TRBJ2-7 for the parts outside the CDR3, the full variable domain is GAGVSQSPSNKVTEKGKDVELRCDPISGHTALYWYRQSLGQGLEFLIYFQGNSAPDKSGLPSDRFSAERTGGSVSTLTIQRTQQEDSAVYLCASSLWRERYEQYFGPGTRLTVT.